This TCR beta chain was obtained from a study of blood T cell repertoires in COVID-19. Turning to the study itself: Specimens from acute and convalescent COVID-19 originated in the United States, Italy and Spain. PBMCs, B-cell-depleted T cells, or T cells provided the cDNA or gDNA that made up the material.

J was trimmed by 12 bases and V by 2 bases; bases with no gene match: 6. The V gene's germline CDR1 is KGHSH and CDR2 LQKENI. The CDR3 runs to 13 residues. The assay was immunoSEQ multiplex PCR, and TCRdb's table has in-frame clones only and misses some. The table has roughly 230,000 clones, roughly 90% seen once; the top ten hold 2.1%. The sample was peripheral blood. This sequence joins TRBV18 and TRBJ2-1, with 8 bases fitting TRBD1. The receptor's source is a woman in her sixties or seventies with COVID-19, enrolled during active disease. The CDR3 sequence is CASSPKTGGGQFF. The CDR3 DNA reads as TGTGCCAGCTCACCAAAAACAGGGGGAGGGCAGTTCTTC.